The T cell receptor beta chain under discussion was sequenced for a study of OX40 agonist ivuxolimab in advanced cancers. Study details: The dose of intravenous ivuxolimab that patients received every 2 weeks ranged from 0.01 to 10 mg/kg. People in dose escalation had one of these cancers: hepatocellular carcinoma, melanoma, renal cell or head and neck cancer. Participants could have had prior anti-PD-1, anti-PD-L1 or anti-CTLA-4 therapy, and approximately 40% had some. Findings and limits, study-wide: In CD8+ T cells, expanded clones were on average more numerous than in CD4+.

As regards this clone: As yet, its antigen is unknown.

The data were produced by immunoSEQ multiplex PCR, yet TCRdb's version contains in-frame clones alone and is incomplete. The repertoire holds about 32,000 clones, with roughly 84% as singletons. The source of this sequence is an adult with an advanced solid tumor such as melanoma, head and neck, liver or kidney cancer. Sequencing used CD4+ or CD8+ T cells sorted from blood, obtained in a trial of the OX40 agonist ivuxolimab.

DNA of the CDR3: TGTGCCAGCAGCCCCGAGTTGGGGAATCAGCCCCAGCATTTT. This gives the protein CASSPELGNQPQHF. V is TRBV7-9 and J is TRBJ1-5, with D hard to call. The CDR3 length is 14 residues. In germline, CDR1 is SEHNR, CDR2 FQNEAQ (reference sequence). Trimming removed 5 bases at V and 4 bases at J, with 12 bases between.